This T cell receptor beta chain was documented in a study of beta chain features in type 1 diabetes. Notes on this clone: The antigen is not known.

The authors reverse transcribed all of the isolated RNA, so sequencing captured expressed TCRB transcripts. The read count averaged approximately 3.3 million across naive, central memory and regulatory T cell samples. Assay: immunoSEQ multiplex PCR; the TCRdb copy retains only in-frame clones and omits some. The table shows some 500,000 clones, with approximately 10% occurring only once. Study-level findings and limits: VDJ junctions in type 1 diabetes patients carried more deletions and fewer insertions.

One heparinised blood draw, averaging about 100 mL, came from each donor. This CDR3 spans 12 amino acids. Germline CDR1 SGHRS, CDR2 YFSETQ. V trimming: 3 bases; J trimming: 10 bases; junction bases outside the gene matches: 5. The source is a woman between 18 and 30 years old in good health. What was sequenced was naive CD4+ T cells from blood. The V call is TRBV5-1, the J call TRBJ2-5; TRBD1 matches 8 bases. CDR3 sequence: CASSWDRPGQYF. For the CDR3, the DNA is TGCGCCAGCAGCTGGGACAGGCCGGGCCAGTACTTC.